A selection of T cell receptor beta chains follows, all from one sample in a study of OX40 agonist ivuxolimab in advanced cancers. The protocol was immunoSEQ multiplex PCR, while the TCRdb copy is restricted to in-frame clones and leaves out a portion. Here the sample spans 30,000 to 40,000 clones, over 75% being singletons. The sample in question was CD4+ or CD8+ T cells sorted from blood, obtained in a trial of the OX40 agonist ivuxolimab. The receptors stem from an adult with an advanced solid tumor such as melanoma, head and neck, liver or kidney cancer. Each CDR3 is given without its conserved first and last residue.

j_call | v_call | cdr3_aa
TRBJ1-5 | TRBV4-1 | ASSQERAGQPQH
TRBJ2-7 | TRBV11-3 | ASKASALPGYEQY
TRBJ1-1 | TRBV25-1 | ASSDVGEGTEAF
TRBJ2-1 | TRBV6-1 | ASSEMTEPSYNEQF
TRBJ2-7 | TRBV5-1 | ASSYGIGAYEQY
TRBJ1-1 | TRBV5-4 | ASSATGEAF
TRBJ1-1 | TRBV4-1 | ASSQPDRGRGNTEAF
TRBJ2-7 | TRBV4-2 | ASSQDLGTGGAEQY
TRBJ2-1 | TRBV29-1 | SVERGYNEQF
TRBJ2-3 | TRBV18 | ASSPDLAGGSDTQY
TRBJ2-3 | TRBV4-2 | ASSQTGTSTDTQY
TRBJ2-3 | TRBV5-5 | ASSGLDRGGTDTQY
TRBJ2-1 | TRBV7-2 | ASSLGWGGFDEQF
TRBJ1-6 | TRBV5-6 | ASSLEVASPLH
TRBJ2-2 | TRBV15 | ATSKGNTGELF
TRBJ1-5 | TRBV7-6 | ASSSNRNSNQPQH